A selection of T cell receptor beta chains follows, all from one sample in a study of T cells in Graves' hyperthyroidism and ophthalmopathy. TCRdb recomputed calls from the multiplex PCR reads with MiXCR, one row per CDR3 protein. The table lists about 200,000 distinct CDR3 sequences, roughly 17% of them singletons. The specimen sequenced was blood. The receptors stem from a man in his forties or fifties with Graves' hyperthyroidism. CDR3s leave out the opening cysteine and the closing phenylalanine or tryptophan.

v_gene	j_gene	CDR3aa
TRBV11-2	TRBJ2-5	ASSPLQGRRTQY
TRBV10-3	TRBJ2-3	AIKSGSGHTDTQY
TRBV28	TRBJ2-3	ASSYDRDGTDTQY
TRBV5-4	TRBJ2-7	ASSLSSGPTYEQY
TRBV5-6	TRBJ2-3	TSSLSRSTDTQY
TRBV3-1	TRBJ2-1	ASSLFDSGQGDEQF
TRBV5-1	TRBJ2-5	ASSSGLPQETQY
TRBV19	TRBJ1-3	ASTAGRRAYSGNTIY
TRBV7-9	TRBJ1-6	ASSLLAETYNSPLH
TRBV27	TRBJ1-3	ASSHQSGNTIY
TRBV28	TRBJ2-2	ASSPLSGSVTGELF
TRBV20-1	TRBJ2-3	SARDHSKGTDTQY
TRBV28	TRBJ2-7	ASTRPDRDEQY
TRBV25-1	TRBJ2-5	ASSESGVVQETQY
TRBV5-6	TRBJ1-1	ASSLVEGNTEAF
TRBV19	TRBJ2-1	ASKKRERNNEQF
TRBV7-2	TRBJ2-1	ASSESTSLNEQF
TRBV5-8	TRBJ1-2	ASSSFSGYT
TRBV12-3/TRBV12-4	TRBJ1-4	ASSLMGSDSEKLF
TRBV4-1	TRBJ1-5	ASSQDGGRRDQPQH
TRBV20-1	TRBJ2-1	SARDGGAGAYEQF
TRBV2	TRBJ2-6	ASSRDGPGANVLT
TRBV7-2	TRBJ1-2	ASSLAPGQGSSGYT
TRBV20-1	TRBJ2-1	SARQGTSLHEQF
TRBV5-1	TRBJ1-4	ASSLNAANEKLF
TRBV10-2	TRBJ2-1	ASSVHGSYNEQF
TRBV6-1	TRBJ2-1	ASRSSPSGTSLYNEQF
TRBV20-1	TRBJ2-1	SANNAGGSYNEQF
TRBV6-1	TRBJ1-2	ASSTGERYGYT
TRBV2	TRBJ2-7	ASSEFMGETYEQY
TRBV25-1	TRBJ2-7	ATRTGDLLDEQY
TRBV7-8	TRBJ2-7	ASSLEAEPPAYEQY
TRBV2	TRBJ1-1	ATRDGGYTDVGAF
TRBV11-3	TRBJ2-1	ASSSKGGGNHNEQF
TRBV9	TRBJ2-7	ASSVADRANEQY
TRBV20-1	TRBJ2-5	SAKAPETQY
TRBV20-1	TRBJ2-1	SARPSRDSYNEQF
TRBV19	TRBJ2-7	ASSMTRDKNYEQY
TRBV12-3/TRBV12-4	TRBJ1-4	ASSFWANEKLF
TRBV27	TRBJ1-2	ASSRLGDLWYGYT
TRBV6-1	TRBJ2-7	ASSPFTSGAYEQY
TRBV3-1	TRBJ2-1	ASSQIAGASSYNEQF
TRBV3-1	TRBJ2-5	ASSQEAGGLY
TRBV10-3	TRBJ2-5	AISEGETQY
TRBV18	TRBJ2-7	ASSPRQGYEQY
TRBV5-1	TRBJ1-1	ASSSGRIMNTEAF
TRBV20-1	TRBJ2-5	SASRLHWGQGAEETQY
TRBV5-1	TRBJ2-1	ASSLAATQNYNGQF
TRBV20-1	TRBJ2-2	SAWDRGVLAGGGELF
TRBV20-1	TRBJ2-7	SAGKDQPYEQY
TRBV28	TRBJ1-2	ASSLQDHYGYT
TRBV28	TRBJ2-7	ASQTSGTYEQY